This passage covers 22 T cell receptor beta chains from one sample sequenced in a study of breast tumors, draining lymph nodes, adjacent tissues. Axillary draining lymph nodes of breast cancer patients supplied the node samples. TCRdb called the multiplex PCR reads again in MiXCR, with one record for every CDR3 protein. The sample gives approximately 230,000 distinct CDR3 sequences, less than 35% of which show up once; roughly 3.5% is in the top ten. Sample: axillary lymph node tissue. The receptor source for this set is a female donor with breast cancer. Some clones in this sample may be carry-over from other donors' samples.

In its sample, this clonotype was seen many times. This rearrangement joins TRBV30 to TRBJ2-7; no clear D. Trimming left V 2 bases short and J 2 bases short, with 4 bases between. The CDR3 covers 11 residues. The V gene's germline CDR1 is GTSNPN and CDR2 SVGIG (reference sequence). CDR3: CAWSRTYEQYF. CDR3 nucleotide sequence: TGTGCCTGGAGTAGAACCTACGAGCAGTACTTC.

Points on this clonotype: A clone one base away is much larger, so this may be a read error. V gene TRBV7-3 combines with J gene TRBJ2-1; D is undetermined. The CDR3 spans 15 residues. The germline V gene has CDR1 SGHTA and CDR2 FQGTGA. CDR3 coding DNA: TGTGCCGGCAGCTTAGGGTCCGATTGGGCCGATGAGCAGTTCTTC. It codes for CAGSLGSDWADEQFF.

The chain employs TRBV5-5 and TRBJ1-4; unclear D gene. With 4 bases removed from V and 2 bases from J, the gap between germline ends came to 12 bases. The CDR3 sequence is 15 residues long. Germline V gives CDR1 SGHKS, CDR2 YYEKEE (reference sequence). CDR3 coding DNA: TGTGCCAGCAGCGTAGGCCTGGATACTAATGAAAAACTGTTTTTT. Protein sequence: CASSVGLDTNEKLFF.

In its sample, this clonotype was seen many times. V and J are TRBV7-9 and TRBJ2-3; TRBD2 matches at 10 bases. The CDR3 is 17 residues long. With 4 bases clipped from V and 1 base from J, the junction kept 8 bases outside the gene matches. The V gene's germline CDR1 is SEHNR and CDR2 FQNEAQ (reference sequence). The CDR3 nucleotides read TGTGCCAGCAGCTCACAAAGCGGGAGGGGTGGCACAGATACGCAGTATTTT. Protein product: CASSSQSGRGGTDTQYF.

CDR3 sequence reads: CSASPGQGAANEKLFF. In DNA form, the CDR3 reads TGCAGTGCTAGTCCTGGACAGGGGGCCGCTAATGAAAAACTGTTTTTT. This chain links TRBV20-1 with TRBJ1-4; 11 bases line up with TRBD1. Germline assignment: CDR1 DFQATT and CDR2 SNEGSKA (reference sequence). Unmatched junction bases numbered 6, after V lost 3 bases and J lost 3 bases. The CDR3 length is 16 residues.

This clonotype has a count of ten or more. The chain uses TRBV2 and TRBJ1-3; TRBD1 aligns across 7 bases. This CDR3 is built from 15 residues. V trimming: 3 bases; J trimming: 0 bases; junction bases outside the gene matches: 2. The germline CDR1 and CDR2 sequences are SNHLY and FYNNEI. CDR3 in DNA: TGTGCCAGCAGTGACCAGGGGGGCTCTGGAAACACCATATATTTT. Residues: CASSDQGGSGNTIYF.

A word on this clonotype: The junction shows a germline mismatch at one end, possibly a read error. The chain links TRBV5-1 to TRBJ1-3; D ambiguous. Germline V gene lookup returns CDR1 SGHRS and CDR2 YFSETQ. This CDR3 contains 17 residues. The CDR3 DNA reads TGCGCCGGCAGCGTATTTTCGGGGTTCAGCTCTGGAAACACCATATATTTT. This encodes CAGSVFSGFSSGNTIYF.

This clonotype was recorded only once. Sequence at one end of the junction differs from germline and may be a read error. The V and J genes are TRBV5-8 and TRBJ2-5; TRBD1 agrees at 7 bases. Germline-derived CDR1 and CDR2 are SGHTS and YDEGEE. This CDR3 contains 14 residues. CDR3 residues: CASSLTGAWGTQYF. CDR3 DNA: TGCGCCAGCAGCCTAACAGGGGCTTGGGGGACCCAGTACTTC.

This clonotype occurred many times. The chain is built from TRBV7-3 and TRBJ2-1; tentative D call: TRBD2 (8 bases). Germline lookup yields CDR1 SGHTA and CDR2 FQGTGA. The length of the CDR3 is 15 residues. Trimming removed 5 bases from V and 8 bases from J, with 19 bases in between. The CDR3 nucleotides read TGTGCCAGCAGCCAAGGGGGCGGGAGGACCTATGAGCAGTTCTTC. It yields the protein CASSQGGGRTYEQFF.

Details on this clonotype: Possible read error: a much larger clone is one base away. The chain uses TRBV20-1 and TRBJ1-2; D unresolved. Trimming cost V 1 base and J 4 bases, with 16 bases left between them. CDR3 length: 15 amino acids. The V gene's germline CDR1 is DFQATT and CDR2 SNEGSKA (reference sequence). CDR3 sequence reads: CSARGSDAVSYGYTF. CDR3 nucleotides: TGCAGTGCTAGAGGATCAGATGCGGTATCCTATGGCTACACCTTC.

A word on this clonotype: A clone one base away is much larger, so this may be a read error. The chain combines TRBV6-7 with TRBJ2-7; TRBD1 aligns across 9 bases. TRBV6-7 is assigned to the ORF class and has an uncertain function. This CDR3 contains 11 residues. Written as DNA, the CDR3 is TGTGCCTGCAGTTACGCCGGGACAGGGAACTTC. This encodes CACSYAGTGNF.

About this clonotype itself: A much larger clone is a single base away; this may be a read error. This rearrangement joins TRBV7-9 to TRBJ2-5; D tentatively fits TRBD1 or TRBD2 (5 bases each). Germline CDR1 reads SEHNR; CDR2 reads FQNEAQ (reference sequence). CDR3 length: 14 amino acids. CDR3 bases: TGTGCCAACAGCTTAGTTCAGTGGGGGGAGACCCAGTACTTC. Amino acid sequence: CANSLVQWGETQYF.

A note on this clonotype: Compared with germline, one end of the junction differs, possibly owing to a read error. J is TRBJ2-7 and V is TRBV9, with TRBD1 identical over 11 bases. CDR3 length equals 14 residues. Looked up from germline, CDR1 is SGDLS and CDR2 is YYNGEE. The CDR3, as DNA: TGCGCCAGCAGCGAGGGACAGGGGGTCGACGAGCAGTCCTTC. Its translation: CASSEGQGVDEQSF.

In its sample, this clonotype was seen many times. This sequence joins TRBV29-1 and TRBJ2-1; 7 bases align to TRBD1. The ends lost 3 bases at V and 4 bases at J; junction bases unmatched: 9. The CDR3 runs to 15 residues. In germline, CDR1 is SQVTM, CDR2 ANQGSEA. The CDR3 nucleotides read TGCAGCGTTGAGATATGGGACAGCCGATACAATGAGCAGTTCTTC. As protein: CSVEIWDSRYNEQFF.

This clonotype was recorded many times. The chain employs TRBV30 and TRBJ2-1, with D hard to call. Germline loops: CDR1 GTSNPN, CDR2 SVGIG (reference sequence). V lost 2 bases and J lost 7, with 15 bases in between. CDR3 length: 14 residues. The CDR3 DNA reads TGTGCCTGGAGTTCGGCGACCCTACGGAATGAGCAGTTCTTC. As protein: CAWSSATLRNEQFF.

The chain joins TRBV6-6 to TRBJ2-3; maybe TRBD1 (6 bases). This CDR3 region has 14 residues. CDR1 MNHNY and CDR2 SVGAGI come from the germline V gene (reference sequence). V lost 8 bases, J lost 4 bases, and 16 bases lay in between. Written as DNA, the CDR3 is TGTGCCAGCCGGGGTGGGCAGGGGCCAGATACGCAGTATTTT. Protein: CASRGGQGPDTQYF.

This clonotype has ten or more counts. The chain links TRBV6-4 to TRBJ1-2, with D possibly being TRBD1 (6 bases). This CDR3 contains 13 residues. Trimming took off 6 bases at V and 5 bases at J, with 13 bases between the two ends. Germline V gene lookup returns CDR1 MRHNA and CDR2 SNTAGT. CDR3 sequence reads: CASSEQQGYGYTF. The CDR3 DNA reads TGTGCCAGCAGCGAACAACAGGGTTATGGCTACACCTTC.

About this clonotype: A much larger clone lies one base from this, so it may be a read error. This sequence joins TRBV6-6 and TRBJ2-3, with 7 bases identical to TRBD1. The CDR3 sequence is 14 residues long. The V and J ends lost 11 bases and 7 bases, in that order; junction bases with no gene match: 15. CDR1 MNHNY and CDR2 SVGAGI come from the germline V gene (reference sequence). The CDR3 DNA follows: TGTGCCGGTAAGACAGGGTTTAATGCCCATACGCAGTATTTT. It is translated as CAGKTGFNAHTQYF.

This chain joins TRBV29-1 and TRBJ2-5; D remains ambiguous. In germline, CDR1 is SQVTM, CDR2 ANQGSEA. CDR3 length equals 10 residues. V was cut by 5 bases and J by 2 bases, with 3 bases left in between. The CDR3 region is CSVFQETQYF. The CDR3 DNA reads as TGCAGCGTTTTTCAAGAGACCCAGTACTTC.

This clonotype was found a few times. The V call is TRBV20-1, the J call TRBJ2-4; either TRBD1 or TRBD2 may fit D (5 bases each). The CDR3 is 14 residues long. The germline gives CDR1 DFQATT, CDR2 SNEGSKA (reference sequence). The V end lost 0 bases, the J end lost 7 bases, and 13 bases lay between the germline ends. The CDR3 loop is CSARDVGRVNIQYF. For the CDR3, the DNA is TGCAGTGCTAGAGATGTGGGGCGGGTTAACATTCAGTACTTC.

In its sample, this clonotype was seen many times. This sequence joins TRBV7-2 and TRBJ1-2, with 9 bases fitting TRBD1. Germline assignment: CDR1 SGHTA and CDR2 FQGNSA. V dropped 3 bases and J dropped 5; count of bases not matched to a gene: 7. This CDR3 contains 15 residues. The CDR3 protein is CASSFSTGGKYGYTF. CDR3 coding DNA: TGTGCCAGCAGCTTTTCGACAGGGGGGAAGTATGGCTACACCTTC. Combining the CDR3 with reference TRBV7-2 and TRBJ1-2 gives the whole variable domain GAGVSQSPSNKVTEKGKDVELRCDPISGHTALYWYRQSLGQGLEFLIYFQGNSAPDKSGLPSDRFSAERTGGSVSTLTIQRTQQEDSAVYLCASSFSTGGKYGYTFGSGTRLTVV.

The chain joins TRBV24-1 to TRBJ2-2; the match to TRBD2 covers 13 bases. The CDR3 extends over 19 amino acids. Germline lookup yields CDR1 KGHDR and CDR2 SFDVKD. J was trimmed by 1 base and V by 5 bases; bases with no gene match: 9. CDR3 sequence (DNA): TGTGCCACCAGTGCCCCGGGACTAGCGGGACCAATGAACACCGGGGAGCTGTTTTTT. This translates into CATSAPGLAGPMNTGELFF.